The clone carrying this T cell receptor (beta chain) was detected only a few times. Its antigen is undetermined. Patients between 18 and 65 years old had hyperthyroidism, newly diagnosed and lasting under 2 months. Exclusion followed for patients with uncontrolled infection, other autoimmune disease, pregnancy or lactation. The CDR3 is 14 residues long. Trimming left V 1 base short and J 0 bases short, with 10 bases between. Germline assignment: CDR1 DFQATT and CDR2 SNEGSKA (reference sequence). These data originate in a study of T cells in Graves' hyperthyroidism and ophthalmopathy. Regarding the study as a whole: Blood samples included most of the expanded thyroid clonotypes exceeding 0.001.

TCR beta CDR3 regions were amplified from RNA transcripts. Carried out on the TCR CDR3, a first-round RT-PCR used the HTBI primer set. TCRdb fed the multiplex PCR reads into MiXCR, producing one record per CDR3 protein. The data hold some 560,000 distinct CDR3 sequences, with less than 15% observed a single time. Sequencing was done on a sample of blood. This clonotype was obtained from a woman in her 40s with Graves' hyperthyroidism. The J gene is TRBJ2-7, the V gene TRBV20-1; D unresolved. The CDR3 sequence: CSARVDPSSYEQYF. CDR3 nucleotides: TGCAGTGCTAGAGTGGACCCGAGCTCCTACGAGCAGTACTTC.